Sequencing of this TCR beta chain was carried out in a study of cytomegalovirus exposure and HLA in healthy donors. Overall study context: Around 180 million T cells yielded around 120 million unique TCR beta sequences in earlier analysis. Study-wide results and limits: Researchers catalogued about 150 TCR beta chains as cytomegalovirus-associated.

60 Vbeta and 13 Jbeta primers were used in PCR. The data were produced by immunoSEQ multiplex PCR, yet TCRdb's version contains in-frame clones alone and is incomplete. The sample has about 130,000 clones, about 83% seen once; the top ten hold 3.6%. Concerning this clone itself: Its specificity is not known.

The receptor was isolated from a woman aged 40 to 55 in good health and CMV-seropositive. Sequenced material: PBMCs.

The CDR3 coding sequence is TGTGCCAGCAGTGACGACAGGAACACCGGGGAGCTGTTTTTT. Translating it yields CASSDDRNTGELFF. V usage is TRBV2 and J usage is TRBJ2-2, with D perhaps TRBD1 (5 bases). The CDR3 length is 14 residues. The ends were cut back, 3 bases at V and 1 base at J, with 6 bases in the middle. Germline loops: CDR1 SNHLY, CDR2 FYNNEI. Filled out from reference TRBV2 and TRBJ2-2, the complete variable domain reads EPEVTQTPSHQVTQMGQEVILRCVPISNHLYFYWYRQILGQKVEFLVSFYNNEISEKSEIFDDQFSVERPDGSNFTLKIRSTKLEDSAMYFCASSDDRNTGELFFGEGSRLTVL.